Included here is one TCR beta chain sequence, with context. This record comes from a study of blood T cell repertoires in COVID-19. Per the germline V gene, CDR1 is SNHLY and CDR2 is FYNNEI. The CDR3 has 12 residues. V lost 2 bases to trimming and J lost 9 bases, with 9 bases between them. Clones were sequenced by immunoSEQ multiplex PCR, and TCRdb holds only the in-frame ones, with some missing. There are about 68,000 clones in the sample; approximately 81% occur only once, and 7.5% to 9% lies in the top ten. The rearrangement joins TRBV2 to TRBJ2-3, with a tentative D call TRBD2 (5 bases). Sequencing input: peripheral blood. This receptor was obtained from a man aged 45-60 years with active COVID-19. The CDR3 DNA reads as TGTGCCAGCAGTGAAAGTGGGGAGACGCAGTATTTT. This codes for CASSESGETQYF.